Below are 5 T cell receptor beta chains sequenced from a single sample in a study of Ad26.COV2.S vaccination and SARS-CoV-2 variants (dated by TCRdb to the early 2020s). Library creation used the immunoSEQ multiplex PCR assay. Held by TCRdb, this immuneACCESS table contains in-frame sequences only and omits some clones. Under half of the omission traces to an unresolved V gene where checked; the cause of the rest is unknown. The sample table shows 300,000 to 400,000 clones, and around 84% are seen once. 1.5% to 2.5% of the sample comes from the top ten. The treatment or condition tag for this specimen amounts to: around 19 received Ad26.COV2.S at low or high dose, single or two shots; about five received placebo; per-sample allocation not given. For vaccine and placebo recipients, repertoires were sequenced using samples collected on day 63 after the first injection. Here the sequenced sample was peripheral blood, taken in a trial of Ad26.COV2.S vaccine versus placebo. These TCRs come from a person between 18 and 65 years old who received the Ad26.COV2.S COVID-19 vaccine or a placebo.

The V call is TRBV7-2, the J call TRBJ2-5; 9 bases match TRBD1. This CDR3 spans 15 amino acids. The germline CDR1 and CDR2 sequences are SGHTA and FQGNSA. V shed 2 bases and J 4 bases; nucleotides not matched to a gene: 5. The CDR3 DNA sequence: TGTGCCAGCAGCTTATACAGGGGGCTAAGAGAGACCCAGTACTTC. Its translation: CASSLYRGLRETQYF.

The V and J genes are TRBV7-2 and TRBJ2-5, with D unclear. CDR3 length: 12 residues. Germline assignment: CDR1 SGHTA and CDR2 FQGNSA. Between the trimmed V and J ends, which lost 4 bases and 4 bases, there was a span of 7 bases. The CDR3 sequence is CASSSNRETQYF. The CDR3 DNA sequence: TGTGCCAGCAGCTCTAATCGAGAGACCCAGTACTTC.

This chain uses TRBV5-1 with TRBJ1-2, with D unclear. Trimming shortened V by 0 bases and J by 0 bases, and 6 bases separated the two germline ends. Germline lookup yields CDR1 SGHRS and CDR2 YFSETQ. The CDR3 consists of 14 residues. The CDR3 DNA reads TGCGCCAGCAGCTTGGGGGTTCCTAACTATGGCTACACCTTC. This codes for CASSLGVPNYGYTF.

The rearrangement joins TRBV6-4 to TRBJ2-5, with TRBD2 identical over 10 bases. Trimming removed 3 bases from V and 2 bases from J; junction bases left unmatched: 15. This CDR3 is 19 amino acids long. Germline CDR1 and CDR2: MRHNA and SNTAGT. CDR3 DNA: TGTGCCAGCAGTGAGGGGTCCGTGCCTAGCGGGGGATTTCAAGAGACCCAGTACTTC. Encoded protein: CASSEGSVPSGGFQETQYF.

This clone has more than one count but fewer than ten. CDR3 residues: CASSIPTGLADEQYF. In DNA, the CDR3 is TGCGCCAGCAGCATTCCGACGGGACTAGCGGACGAGCAGTACTTC. The chain has TRBV5-1 and TRBJ2-7, with 11 bases fitting TRBD2. Germline trimming cut 4 bases from V and 5 bases from J; bases unmatched to any gene: 8. The CDR3 sequence is 15 residues long. Germline values: CDR1 SGHRS, CDR2 YFSETQ.